The TCR beta chain under discussion was sequenced for a study of early T cells in non-severe SARS-CoV-2 infection. Overall study context: RNA in bulk from unsorted whole blood was sequenced, and chains were unpaired.

Attachment of unique molecular identifiers to individual cDNA molecules was performed. TCRdb processed the 5' RACE reads anew with MiXCR; each CDR3 protein has one entry. The sample consists of some 80,000 distinct CDR3 sequences, more than 9% of them appearing once. A note on this clonotype: Its target is unknown.

General observations from the study: VDJdb-based matching was biased toward anti-spike CD8 responses and missed private and CD4 specificities.

V was clipped by 6 bases and J by 3 bases; unmatched bases: 11. The CDR3 spans 16 residues. The receptor's source is an adult who was a healthcare worker with PCR-confirmed SARS-CoV-2 infection or an uninfected control (not recorded which). The material was whole blood, obtained at baseline. J is TRBJ2-1 and V is TRBV12-3 or TRBV12-4; 7 nucleotides line up with TRBD2. The chain's CDR3 is CASSSVERDLYNEQFF. CDR3 nucleotides: TGTGCCAGCAGCAGCGTAGAGCGGGACCTCTACAATGAGCAGTTCTTC.